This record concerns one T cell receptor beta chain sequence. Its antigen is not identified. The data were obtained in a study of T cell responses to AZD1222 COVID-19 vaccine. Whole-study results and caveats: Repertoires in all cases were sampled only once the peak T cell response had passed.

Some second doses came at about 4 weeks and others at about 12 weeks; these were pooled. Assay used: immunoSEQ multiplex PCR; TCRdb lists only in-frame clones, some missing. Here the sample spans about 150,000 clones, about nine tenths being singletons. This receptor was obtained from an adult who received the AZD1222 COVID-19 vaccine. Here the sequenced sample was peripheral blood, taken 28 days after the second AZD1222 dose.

The CDR3 sequence is CASERAGGLYEQYF. The CDR3 coding sequence is TGTGCCAGCGAAAGAGCGGGAGGTCTCTACGAGCAGTACTTC. V gene TRBV6-5 combines with J gene TRBJ2-7, with TRBD2 identical over 9 bases. The CDR3 totals 14 residues. In germline, CDR1 is MNHEY, CDR2 SVGAGI. V shed 8 bases and J 3 bases; nucleotides not matched to a gene: 8.